Shown below are 19 T cell receptor beta chains from a single sample sequenced in a study of blood T cell repertoires in COVID-19. TCRdb keeps only in-frame clones here, not all; method: immunoSEQ multiplex PCR. This sample carries about 40,000 clones, roughly 86% of them seen once, and the ten largest clones take approximately 20%. Sequenced: peripheral blood. The receptors originated from a man aged 50-59 years in a cohort sampled during active COVID-19.

The chain combines TRBV4-2 with TRBJ1-1; 8 positions agree with TRBD1. Germline assignment: CDR1 LGHNA and CDR2 YNFKEQ. V shed 0 bases, J shed 10 bases, and the junction held 1 base outside the gene matches. There are 12 residues in the CDR3. The CDR3 bases are TGTGCCAGCAGCCAAGAAGACAGGGGAGCTTTCTTT. Translated: CASSQEDRGAFF.

This chain connects TRBV5-1 to TRBJ2-7, with D maybe TRBD1 (5 bases). The CDR3 consists of 14 residues. Germline CDR1 SGHRS, CDR2 YFSETQ. The V gene lost 0 bases and the J gene lost 3 bases, with 10 bases spanning the gap. CDR3 sequence reads: CASSLAQGSYEQYF. CDR3 DNA sequence: TGCGCCAGCAGCTTGGCCCAGGGTAGCTACGAGCAGTACTTC.

The CDR3 here is CASSHSGGAGELFF. Written as DNA, the CDR3 is TGTGCCAGCAGCCATAGCGGGGGGGCCGGGGAGCTGTTTTTT. V and J are TRBV7-2 and TRBJ2-2; 11 nucleotides agree with TRBD2. V lost 5 bases and J lost 6; bases outside the gene matches: 2. The CDR3 is 14 residues long. Germline V gene data show CDR1 as SGHTA and CDR2 as FQGNSA.

V is TRBV2 and J is TRBJ2-1, with 9 bases aligning to TRBD2. The CDR3 totals 16 residues. Germline CDR1 SNHLY, CDR2 FYNNEI. The J segment lost 0 bases and the V segment lost 3 bases, leaving 3 bases of the junction unmatched. In nucleotides, the CDR3 is TGTGCCAGCAGTGAGGGCGGGGGGGTCTCCTACAATGAGCAGTTCTTC. This translates into CASSEGGGVSYNEQFF. Full variable domain (outside the CDR3, taken from reference TRBV2 and TRBJ2-1): EPEVTQTPSHQVTQMGQEVILRCVPISNHLYFYWYRQILGQKVEFLVSFYNNEISEKSEIFDDQFSVERPDGSNFTLKIRSTKLEDSAMYFCASSEGGGVSYNEQFFGPGTRLTVL.

The chain has TRBV7-3 and TRBJ2-1; 10 bases are a match to TRBD2. This CDR3 is built from 15 residues. V shed 2 bases and J 2 bases; nucleotides not matched to a gene: 0. Germline V lookup: CDR1 SGHTA, CDR2 FQGTGA. CDR3 sequence (DNA): TGTGCCAGCAGCTTACTAGCGGGAGCCTACAATGAGCAGTTCTTC. Amino acids: CASSLLAGAYNEQFF.

This sequence joins TRBV6-6 and TRBJ2-5; the D is unclear. The V gene's germline CDR1 is MNHNY and CDR2 SVGAGI (reference sequence). With 6 bases removed from V and 2 bases from J, the gap between germline ends came to 13 bases. The CDR3 consists of 14 residues. CDR3 sequence: CASRNMPSQETQYF. In DNA form, the CDR3 reads TGTGCCAGCAGGAATATGCCCAGTCAAGAGACCCAGTACTTC.

The V and J genes are TRBV2 and TRBJ2-2; tentative D call: TRBD1 (6 bases). With 4 bases removed from V and 0 bases from J, the gap between germline ends came to 27 bases. Germline CDR1 reads SNHLY; CDR2 reads FYNNEI. CDR3 size: 21 residues. Here the CDR3 reads CASSVPGGSLGTMTNTGELFF. The CDR3 coding sequence is TGTGCCAGCAGTGTCCCCGGTGGCAGCTTAGGGACAATGACGAACACCGGGGAGCTGTTTTTT.

The V gene is TRBV14, the J gene TRBJ1-4, with D possibly being TRBD1 (6 bases). With 4 bases removed from V and 0 bases from J, the gap between germline ends came to 9 bases. CDR3 size: 15 residues. The germline V gene encodes CDR1 SGHDN and CDR2 FVKESK. The CDR3 sequence is CASSPRTATNEKLFF. The CDR3 coding sequence is TGTGCCAGCAGCCCTCGGACAGCAACTAATGAAAAACTGTTTTTT.

The chain joins TRBV7-9 to TRBJ2-1, with D maybe TRBD2 (6 bases). V shed 5 bases and J shed 7 bases, with 21 bases lying between them. This CDR3 contains 16 residues. CDR1 is SEHNR and CDR2 is FQNEAQ in the germline V gene (reference sequence). DNA for the CDR3: TGTGCCAGCAGCCCGGCCGCCAGCGGGTTATTGAATGAGCAGTTCTTC. It specifies CASSPAASGLLNEQFF.

The chain joins TRBV19 to TRBJ2-2; possible D gene TRBD1, 5 bases. Germline-derived CDR1 and CDR2 are LNHDA and SQIVND (reference sequence). This CDR3 comprises 15 residues. The ends were cut back, 11 bases at V and 4 bases at J, with 20 bases in the middle. The CDR3 nucleotides read TGTGCCTCCAAGGGCAGGGCTCCGTTCACCGGGGAGCTGTTTTTT. This gives the protein CASKGRAPFTGELFF.

The gene calls are TRBV7-9 and TRBJ1-6; D is unclear. With 5 bases removed from V and 0 bases from J, the gap between germline ends came to 11 bases. Germline CDR1 reads SEHNR; CDR2 reads FQNEAQ (reference sequence). The CDR3 length is 16 residues. DNA for the CDR3: TGTGCCAGCAGCGCCACCAAGAGCTCCTATAATTCACCCCTCCACTTT. Its translation: CASSATKSSYNSPLHF. The whole variable domain, remainder taken from reference TRBV7-9 and TRBJ1-6, is DTGVSQNPRHKITKRGQNVTFRCDPISEHNRLYWYRQTLGQGPEFLTYFQNEAQLEKSRLLSDRFSAERPKGSFSTLEIQRTEQGDSAMYLCASSATKSSYNSPLHFGNGTRLTVT.

J is TRBJ2-7 and V is TRBV6-5, with a possible D match to TRBD2 (6 bases). V lost 2 bases, J lost 2 bases, and 10 bases lay in between. The CDR3 is 14 residues long. CDR1 is MNHEY, CDR2 SVGAGI, per germline. The chain's CDR3 is CASSYGGTPYEQYF. CDR3 bases: TGTGCCAGCAGTTACGGCGGGACGCCCTACGAGCAGTACTTC.

The chain carries TRBV12-2 and TRBJ2-1; the table's D gene call, TRBD1, was not cross checked with the DNA. TRBV12-2 is a pseudogene locus. The CDR3 has 15 amino acids. CDR3 nucleotides: TGTGCAAGTCGCTCGGACAGGGGGCCTTACAATGAGCAGTTCTTC. It encodes CASRSDRGPYNEQFF.

The count of this clone is one. V usage is TRBV18 and J usage is TRBJ1-5; D might be TRBD1 (5 bases). The germline CDR1 and CDR2 sequences are KGHSH and LQKENI. Trimming removed 5 bases at V and 8 bases at J, with 16 bases between. The CDR3 is 14 amino acids. This CDR3 is CASSSTGGKEPQHF. CDR3 sequence (DNA): TGTGCCAGCTCATCTACAGGAGGGAAGGAGCCCCAGCATTTT.

This sequence joins TRBV5-6 and TRBJ2-5; maybe TRBD1 (7 bases). From germline, CDR1 is SGHDT and CDR2 YYEEEE. This CDR3 region has 13 residues. Between the trimmed V and J ends, which lost 4 bases and 7 bases, there was a span of 14 bases. For the CDR3, the DNA is TGTGCCAGCAGCCCCCGACAGGGAGGGACCCAGTACTTC. Protein product: CASSPRQGGTQYF.

The J gene is TRBJ2-3, the V gene TRBV2; 9 nucleotides match TRBD2. The germline V gene has CDR1 SNHLY and CDR2 FYNNEI. The CDR3 runs to 14 residues. V shed 10 bases, J shed 4 bases, and the junction held 9 bases outside the gene matches. The CDR3 sequence: CATYPGLASDTQYF. The CDR3 bases are TGTGCCACCTACCCGGGACTAGCTTCAGATACGCAGTATTTT.

The chain uses TRBV7-9 and TRBJ1-1, with TRBD1 matching over 7 bases. V shed 5 bases and J 4 bases; nucleotides not matched to a gene: 16. Germline V gene sequence: CDR1 SEHNR, CDR2 FQNEAQ (reference sequence). The CDR3 has 17 amino acids. The CDR3 coding sequence is TGTGCCAGCAGCCCCCTGACAGGGACAATTTGGGGCACTGAAGCTTTCTTT. Translating gives CASSPLTGTIWGTEAFF.

This clone has only one observation. The chain uses TRBV19 and TRBJ1-3, with D uncertain. Trimming pared 4 bases from V and 2 bases from J, leaving 9 bases between. Germline CDR1 LNHDA, CDR2 SQIVND (reference sequence). This CDR3 comprises 14 residues. Written as DNA, the CDR3 is TGTGCCAGTAGTAGGGCGCCGGCTGGAAACACCATATATTTT. Its translation is CASSRAPAGNTIYF.

The chain employs TRBV6-5 and TRBJ1-5; no reliable D call. Germline V gene lookup returns CDR1 MNHEY and CDR2 SVGAGI. Deletions cut 6 bases from V and 0 bases from J, with 6 bases between. The CDR3 contains 13 residues. The DNA of the CDR3 is TGTGCCAGCAGGTTGTATAGCAATCAGCCCCAGCATTTT. This sequence encodes CASRLYSNQPQHF.